Following are 10 T cell receptor beta chains from one sample sequenced in a study of technical replicates of blood from a handful of donors. Libraries were prepared by immunoSEQ multiplex PCR; TCRdb keeps only in-frame clonotypes and omits some of them. The repertoire consists of about 80,000 clones, with 80% to 90% occurring once and the leading ten covering roughly 4.8%. Sequencing was done on a sample of PBMCs. The receptors here all came from a human donor in good health. Some clones in this sample may be carry-over from other donors' samples.

J is TRBJ2-7 and V is TRBV4-1; TRBD1 matches at 9 bases. The CDR3 contains 14 residues. The V and J ends lost 5 bases and 3 bases, in that order; junction bases with no gene match: 5. CDR1 is MGHRA and CDR2 is YSYEKL in the germline V gene. CDR3 residues: CASSGTGRFYEQYF. CDR3 nucleotides: TGCGCCAGCAGCGGGACAGGGCGGTTCTACGAGCAGTACTTC.

The CDR3 protein is CASSLRTSGRGTQYF. DNA for the CDR3: TGTGCCAGCAGTCTCCGGACTAGCGGACGGGGGACCCAGTACTTC. The rearrangement joins TRBV5-6 to TRBJ2-5; 10 bases are shared with TRBD2. Per the germline V gene, CDR1 is SGHDT and CDR2 is YYEEEE. The length of the CDR3 is 15 residues. V lost 5 bases and J lost 7; bases outside the gene matches: 11.

The rearrangement joins TRBV2 to TRBJ1-1, with D possibly being TRBD1 (5 bases). V was pared by 6 bases and J by 1 base, with 6 bases between. Germline CDR1 reads SNHLY; CDR2 reads FYNNEI. This CDR3 is 12 amino acids long. CDR3 in DNA: TGTGCCAGCAGGGGGGGGAACACTGAAGCTTTCTTT. Encoded protein: CASRGGNTEAFF.

This clone has a single count. The V call is TRBV10-3, the J call TRBJ2-1, with 13 bases matching TRBD2. Germline CDR1 is ENHRY and CDR2 is SYGVKD. The V gene end was trimmed by 4 bases and the J gene end by 1 base; junction bases not matched to a gene: 13. The CDR3 is 20 residues long. Here the CDR3 DNA reads TGTGCCATCAGTGCCCAAACCGGGACTAGCGGGGCGGTGTCCTACAATGAGCAGTTCTTC. Residues: CAISAQTGTSGAVSYNEQFF.

The chain carries TRBV6-6 and TRBJ1-1; the match to TRBD1 covers 11 bases. The CDR3 runs to 14 residues. With V trimmed by 4 bases and J by 5 bases, 3 bases remained unmatched. The germline CDR1 and CDR2 sequences are MNHNY and SVGAGI (reference sequence). CDR3 nucleotide sequence: TGTGCCAGCAGTTCGGGACAGGGGGATACTGAAGCTTTCTTT. It translates to CASSSGQGDTEAFF.

The chain joins TRBV30 to TRBJ1-2; TRBD1 agrees at 7 bases. The CDR3 length is 11 residues. Germline lookup yields CDR1 GTSNPN and CDR2 SVGIG (reference sequence). Here the CDR3 DNA reads TGTGCAACCGACAGGGTATATGGCTACACCTTC. Translating it yields CATDRVYGYTF. The full variable domain, with the rest looked up from reference TRBV30 and TRBJ1-2, is SQTIHQWPATLVQPVGSPLSLECTVEGTSNPNLYWYRQAAGRGLQLLFYSVGIGQISSEVPQNLSASRPQDRQFILSSKKLLLSDSGFYLCATDRVYGYTFGSGTRLTVV.

The sample holds one count of this clone. This chain connects TRBV5-4 to TRBJ2-7; perhaps TRBD1 as D (6 bases). Germline CDR1 is SGHNT and CDR2 is YYREEE (reference sequence). V was trimmed by 0 bases and J by 1 base, leaving 17 bases between them. The CDR3 is 17 residues long. Written as DNA, the CDR3 is TGTGCCAGCAGCTTGGCCCTCGCAGCAGGGGTTTCCTACGAGCAGTACTTC. Amino acid sequence: CASSLALAAGVSYEQYF.

The V call is TRBV5-1, the J call TRBJ1-2, with D tentatively TRBD1 (6 bases). This CDR3 contains 14 residues. Germline V lookup: CDR1 SGHRS, CDR2 YFSETQ. The ends were cut back, 0 bases at V and 3 bases at J, with 9 bases in the middle. CDR3 loop: CASSLVPGDYGYTF. CDR3 DNA sequence: TGCGCCAGCAGCTTGGTCCCAGGGGACTATGGCTACACCTTC.

The gene calls are TRBV6-5 and TRBJ2-2, with D maybe TRBD2 (5 bases). Germline loops: CDR1 MNHEY, CDR2 SVGAGI. V dropped 4 bases and J dropped 2 bases, with 14 bases sitting between them. The CDR3 consists of 16 residues. This chain's CDR3 is CASSLNRGINTGELFF. For the CDR3, the DNA is TGTGCCAGCAGTTTGAACAGAGGGATAAACACCGGGGAGCTGTTTTTT.

The rearrangement uses TRBV7-8 and TRBJ2-2; a possible D gene is TRBD2 (5 bases). Trimming took 5 bases from V and 5 from J, leaving 18 bases between them. Germline V gene lookup returns CDR1 SGHVS and CDR2 FQNEAQ. The CDR3 has 16 amino acids. The CDR3 protein is CASSHPGPSGTGELFF. CDR3 nucleotide sequence: TGTGCCAGCAGCCATCCTGGGCCTTCGGGGACCGGGGAGCTGTTTTTT.